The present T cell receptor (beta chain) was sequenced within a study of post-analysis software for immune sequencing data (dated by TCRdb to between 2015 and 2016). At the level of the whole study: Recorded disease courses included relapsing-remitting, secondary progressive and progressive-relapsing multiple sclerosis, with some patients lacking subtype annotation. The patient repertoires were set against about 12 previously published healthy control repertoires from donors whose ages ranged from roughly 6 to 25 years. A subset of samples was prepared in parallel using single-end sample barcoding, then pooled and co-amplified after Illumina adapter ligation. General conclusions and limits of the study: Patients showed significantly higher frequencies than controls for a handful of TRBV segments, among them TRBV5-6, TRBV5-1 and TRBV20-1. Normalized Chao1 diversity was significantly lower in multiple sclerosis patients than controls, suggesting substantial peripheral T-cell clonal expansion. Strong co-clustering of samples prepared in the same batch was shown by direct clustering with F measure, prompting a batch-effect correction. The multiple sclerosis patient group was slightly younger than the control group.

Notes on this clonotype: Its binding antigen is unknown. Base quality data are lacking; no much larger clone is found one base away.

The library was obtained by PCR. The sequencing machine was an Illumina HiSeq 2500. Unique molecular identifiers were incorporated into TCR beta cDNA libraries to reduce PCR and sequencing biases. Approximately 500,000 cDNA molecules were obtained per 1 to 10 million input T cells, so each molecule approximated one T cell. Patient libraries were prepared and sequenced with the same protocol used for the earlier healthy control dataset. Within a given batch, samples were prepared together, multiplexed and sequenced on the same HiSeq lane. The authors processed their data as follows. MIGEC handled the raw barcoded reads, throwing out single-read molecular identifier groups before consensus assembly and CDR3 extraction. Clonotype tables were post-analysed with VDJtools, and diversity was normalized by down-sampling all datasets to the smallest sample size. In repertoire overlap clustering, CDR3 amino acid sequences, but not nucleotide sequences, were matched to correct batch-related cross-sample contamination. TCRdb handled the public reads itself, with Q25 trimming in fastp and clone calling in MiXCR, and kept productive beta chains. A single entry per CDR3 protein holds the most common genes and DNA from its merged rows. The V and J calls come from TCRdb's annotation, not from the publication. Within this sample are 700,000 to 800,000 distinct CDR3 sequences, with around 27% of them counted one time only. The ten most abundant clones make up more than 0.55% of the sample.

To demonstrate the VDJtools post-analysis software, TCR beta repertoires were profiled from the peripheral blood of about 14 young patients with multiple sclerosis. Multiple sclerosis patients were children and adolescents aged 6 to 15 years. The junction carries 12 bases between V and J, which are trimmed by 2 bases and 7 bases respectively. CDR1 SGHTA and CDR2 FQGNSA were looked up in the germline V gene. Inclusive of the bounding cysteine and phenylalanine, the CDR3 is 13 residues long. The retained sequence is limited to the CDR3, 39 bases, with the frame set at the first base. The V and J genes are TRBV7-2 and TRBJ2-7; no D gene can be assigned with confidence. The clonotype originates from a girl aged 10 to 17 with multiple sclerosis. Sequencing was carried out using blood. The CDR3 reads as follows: CASSLSPRSEQYF. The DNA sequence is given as TGTGCCAGCAGCTTAAGCCCGAGGAGTGAGCAGTACTTC.